The 25 T cell receptor beta chains presented below share a single source sample, sequenced in a study of blood T cell repertoires in COVID-19. TCRdb's table, derived via immunoSEQ multiplex PCR, lists solely in-frame clones and lacks some. This sample carries tens of thousands of clones, approximately 78% of them seen once, and the ten largest clones take around an eighth. Sequenced material: peripheral blood. Receptor source: a human donor with acute or convalescent COVID-19. The donor label of this sample is uncertain.

V usage is TRBV13 and J usage is TRBJ1-1; a possible D gene is TRBD1 (5 bases). Trimming removed 4 bases at V and 1 base at J, with 7 bases between. Germline V gene lookup returns CDR1 PRHDT and CDR2 FYEKMQ (reference sequence). The CDR3 spans 13 residues. CDR3 nucleotide sequence: TGTGCCAGCAGCTCGACAGCGAACACTGAAGCTTTCTTT. Encoded protein: CASSSTANTEAFF.

The chain uses TRBV6-6 and TRBJ1-2, with 7 bases identical to TRBD1. The germline gives CDR1 MNHNY, CDR2 SVGAGI (reference sequence). This CDR3 is 14 amino acids long. V lost 4 bases and J lost 3; bases outside the gene matches: 5. CDR3 amino acids: CASSSPDRDYGYTF. In DNA form, the CDR3 reads TGTGCCAGCAGTTCCCCCGACAGGGACTATGGCTACACCTTC.

This clone appeared a single time. V and J are TRBV6-5 and TRBJ1-2, with D perhaps matching TRBD1 (5 bases). The germline gives CDR1 MNHEY, CDR2 SVGAGI. The CDR3 has 14 amino acids. The V end lost 0 bases, the J end lost 8 bases, and 13 bases lay between the germline ends. DNA of the CDR3: TGTGCCAGCAGTTACTCGATAGGGGTAGGGGGCTACACCTTC. Translation gives CASSYSIGVGGYTF.

V gene TRBV24-1 combines with J gene TRBJ1-5, with D tentatively TRBD1 (5 bases). Germline V gives CDR1 KGHDR, CDR2 SFDVKD. The CDR3 extends over 14 amino acids. V lost 8 bases to trimming and J lost 6 bases, with 16 bases between them. CDR3: CATNATVGGQPQHF. The DNA of the CDR3 is TGTGCCACCAACGCGACAGTGGGTGGTCAGCCCCAGCATTTT.

This chain joins TRBV7-3 and TRBJ1-6; D might be TRBD1 (5 bases). Trimming stripped 4 bases from V and 8 bases from J, with 12 bases between. CDR1 is SGHTA and CDR2 is FQGTGA in the germline V gene. The CDR3 runs to 14 residues. The CDR3 region has the DNA TGTGCCAGCAGCTCGGGGGTTTCGGATTCACCCCTCCACTTT. Residues: CASSSGVSDSPLHF.

This rearrangement joins TRBV28 to TRBJ2-7; 8 nucleotides align to TRBD1. V dropped 6 bases and J dropped 6; count of bases not matched to a gene: 10. This CDR3 has 14 amino acids. Germline V gene lookup returns CDR1 MDHEN and CDR2 SYDVKM. The CDR3 DNA reads as TGTGCCAGCAGAACCCGGGACAGGAACACCGAGCAGTACTTC. Translated: CASRTRDRNTEQYF. Variable domain in full (rest from reference TRBV28 and TRBJ2-7): DVKVTQSSRYLVKRTGEKVFLECVQDMDHENMFWYRQDPGLGLRLIYFSYDVKMKEKGDIPEGYSVSREKKERFSLILESASTNQTSMYLCASRTRDRNTEQYFGPGTRLTVT.

V and J are TRBV15 and TRBJ2-7; D is possibly TRBD2 (6 bases). Germline lookup yields CDR1 LNHNV and CDR2 YYDKDF (reference sequence). The CDR3 spans 15 residues. V was shortened by 0 bases and J by 9 bases, with 18 bases between the two germline ends. CDR3 protein: CATSRDQPLGGMQYF. As DNA, the CDR3 is TGTGCCACCAGCAGAGATCAGCCCCTTGGCGGGATGCAGTACTTC.

This clone was detected a few times. This rearrangement joins TRBV2 to TRBJ1-5; D uncertain. The CDR3 contains 15 residues. Germline CDR1 is SNHLY and CDR2 is FYNNEI. Deletions cut 1 base from V and 3 bases from J, with 10 bases between. The CDR3 loop is CASSEESDNNQPQHF. DNA of the CDR3: TGTGCCAGCAGTGAAGAATCAGATAACAATCAGCCCCAGCATTTT. Supplemented by reference TRBV2 and TRBJ1-5, the full variable domain reads EPEVTQTPSHQVTQMGQEVILRCVPISNHLYFYWYRQILGQKVEFLVSFYNNEISEKSEIFDDQFSVERPDGSNFTLKIRSTKLEDSAMYFCASSEESDNNQPQHFGDGTRLSIL.

The V and J genes are TRBV29-1 and TRBJ1-5; weak D call: TRBD1 (5 bases). This CDR3 contains 13 residues. Trimming removed 7 bases from V and 7 bases from J, with 17 bases in between. Germline loops: CDR1 SQVTM, CDR2 ANQGSEA. The DNA of the CDR3 is TGCAGCGCCCTCGGAGGGGTTGGCCAGCCCCAGCATTTT. Its translation: CSALGGVGQPQHF.

This CDR3 reads CASSDGGGIVYEQYF. The DNA for the CDR3 is TGTGCCAGCAGTGATGGCGGGGGGATTGTTTACGAGCAGTACTTC. The chain couples TRBV6-1 to TRBJ2-7, with TRBD2 matching over 8 bases. The length of the CDR3 is 15 residues. The V gene's germline CDR1 is MNHNS and CDR2 SASEGT. V was clipped by 3 bases and J by 4 bases; unmatched bases: 8.

The chain has TRBV12-3 or TRBV12-4 and TRBJ2-7; D is possibly TRBD2 (7 bases). Deletions cut 8 bases from V and 4 bases from J, with 12 bases between. The CDR3 length is 12 residues. CDR3 sequence (DNA): TGTGCCAGCCGGGGGGCGGGGTACGAGCAGTACTTC. This translates into CASRGAGYEQYF.

J is TRBJ2-7 and V is TRBV9; 10 bases fit TRBD1. The CDR3 is 15 residues long. J was trimmed by 7 bases and V by 3 bases; bases with no gene match: 10. Germline V gene lookup returns CDR1 SGDLS and CDR2 YYNGEE. The CDR3 sequence: CASSAPGQGSGEQYF. In DNA form, the CDR3 reads TGTGCCAGCAGCGCACCGGGACAGGGGTCGGGGGAGCAGTACTTC.

V gene TRBV28 combines with J gene TRBJ2-1; no firm D call. CDR3 length: 12 residues. Germline CDR1 is MDHEN and CDR2 is SYDVKM. V was clipped by 5 bases and J by 5 bases, with 7 bases between them. CDR3 protein: CASSEENNEQFF. As DNA, the CDR3 is TGTGCCAGCAGTGAAGAGAACAATGAGCAGTTCTTC.

The genes are TRBV3-1 (or the pseudogene TRBV3-2) and TRBJ1-5; tentatively, D is TRBD1 (5 bases). Germline CDR1 is LGHDT and CDR2 is YNNKEL (reference sequence). Trimming stripped 2 bases from V and 0 bases from J, with 11 bases between. This CDR3 has 16 residues. The CDR3 here is CASSQRRTYSNQPQHF. CDR3 in DNA: TGTGCCAGCAGCCAACGTAGGACATATAGCAATCAGCCCCAGCATTTT.

The gene calls are TRBV6-2 or TRBV6-3 and TRBJ2-1, with 9 positions matching TRBD2. The CDR3 spans 17 residues. Per the germline V gene, CDR1 is MNHEY and CDR2 is SVGEGT. V was clipped by 6 bases and J by 8 bases; unmatched bases: 17. CDR3 DNA: TGTGCCAGCAGCCCCGGCGTGATAGCGGGAGTATCCGATGAGCAGTTCTTC. The encoded protein is CASSPGVIAGVSDEQFF.

This clone was observed a few times. Other DNA sequences in the same sample also yield this CDR3. The chain has TRBV19 and TRBJ1-1, with unresolved D. Germline V gene lookup returns CDR1 LNHDA and CDR2 SQIVND (reference sequence). The CDR3 is 13 amino acids. V lost 1 base and J 2 bases, leaving 5 bases between the germline ends. CDR3 protein: CASSIGVNTEAFF. The CDR3 bases are TGTGCCAGTAGTATAGGAGTCAACACTGAAGCTTTCTTT.

This chain uses TRBV19 with TRBJ2-1, with 8 bases lining up with TRBD2. Trimming removed 4 bases from V and 5 bases from J; junction bases left unmatched: 7. The CDR3 has 15 amino acids. In germline, CDR1 is LNHDA, CDR2 SQIVND (reference sequence). The CDR3 DNA reads TGTGCCAGTAGTAGATGGACTAGCAACGACAATGAGCAGTTCTTC. This translates into CASSRWTSNDNEQFF.

This chain connects TRBV9 to TRBJ2-7, with 9 bases matching TRBD1. The CDR3 loop spans 13 amino acids. Trimming cost V 5 bases and J 5 bases; bases outside gene matches: 5. CDR1 and CDR2 (germline): SGDLS, YYNGEE. CDR3 in amino acids: CASRTTGGNEQYF. The CDR3 DNA follows: TGTGCCAGCAGAACAACAGGGGGCAACGAGCAGTACTTC.

The chain couples TRBV15 to TRBJ2-1, with D uncertain. This CDR3 region has 15 residues. The germline V gene has CDR1 LNHNV and CDR2 YYDKDF (reference sequence). V shed 4 bases and J shed 6 bases, with 16 bases lying between them. Written as DNA, the CDR3 is TGTGCCACCAGCACTCGAATGGGCAACGTCAATGAGCAGTTCTTC. Translated: CATSTRMGNVNEQFF.

The chain joins TRBV3-1 (or the pseudogene TRBV3-2) to TRBJ2-3; 11 nucleotides match TRBD2. The germline V gene has CDR1 LGHDT and CDR2 YNNKEL (reference sequence). The V and J ends lost 1 base and 0 bases, in that order; junction bases with no gene match: 9. The CDR3 has 19 amino acids. CDR3 in amino acids: CASSQAVLAGVSSTDTQYF. The CDR3 nucleotides are TGTGCCAGCAGCCAAGCCGTACTAGCGGGAGTTTCTAGCACAGATACGCAGTATTTT.

The CDR3 nucleotides read TGTGCCATCAGGGGAGAATACGAGCAGTACTTC. This codes for CAIRGEYEQYF. V gene TRBV10-3 combines with J gene TRBJ2-7, with D perhaps TRBD2 (5 bases). CDR3 length: 11 residues. V gave up 6 bases and J gave up 4 bases, with 7 bases separating them. CDR1 is ENHRY, CDR2 SYGVKD, per germline.

J is TRBJ2-3 and V is TRBV28; TRBD1 matches 9 bases. Germline CDR1 and CDR2: MDHEN and SYDVKM. CDR3 length: 16 residues. V trimming: 7 bases; J trimming: 6 bases; junction bases outside the gene matches: 14. The CDR3 reads CASTAHTGGKKDTQYF. DNA of the CDR3: TGTGCCAGCACGGCCCACACAGGGGGCAAGAAGGATACGCAGTATTTT.

The count of this clone is one. This chain uses TRBV14 with TRBJ1-2; possibly TRBD1 for D (6 bases). The CDR3 extends over 14 amino acids. Germline V gene lookup returns CDR1 SGHDN and CDR2 FVKESK. Trimming took 5 bases from V and 8 from J, leaving 18 bases between them. The CDR3 reads CASSLLTQGLGYTF. The CDR3 nucleotides read TGTGCCAGCAGCTTACTCACCCAGGGGCTCGGCTACACCTTC.

This chain uses TRBV29-1 with TRBJ2-3; D gene uncertain. Germline V gives CDR1 SQVTM, CDR2 ANQGSEA. Trimming took off 5 bases at V and 6 bases at J, with 15 bases between the two ends. There are 13 residues in the CDR3. CDR3 DNA: TGCAGCGTTTCGCACTCAATCCCCGATACGCAGTATTTT. It codes for CSVSHSIPDTQYF.

The sample holds a few counts of this clone. The chain joins TRBV6-4 to TRBJ1-6; the D gene is possibly TRBD1 (5 bases). The CDR3 contains 14 residues. Per the germline V gene, CDR1 is MRHNA and CDR2 is SNTAGT. Trimming took 6 bases from V and 4 from J, leaving 10 bases between them. CDR3 coding DNA: TGTGCCAGCAGCCAGCAGGGTTATAATTCACCCCTCCACTTT. This sequence encodes CASSQQGYNSPLHF.